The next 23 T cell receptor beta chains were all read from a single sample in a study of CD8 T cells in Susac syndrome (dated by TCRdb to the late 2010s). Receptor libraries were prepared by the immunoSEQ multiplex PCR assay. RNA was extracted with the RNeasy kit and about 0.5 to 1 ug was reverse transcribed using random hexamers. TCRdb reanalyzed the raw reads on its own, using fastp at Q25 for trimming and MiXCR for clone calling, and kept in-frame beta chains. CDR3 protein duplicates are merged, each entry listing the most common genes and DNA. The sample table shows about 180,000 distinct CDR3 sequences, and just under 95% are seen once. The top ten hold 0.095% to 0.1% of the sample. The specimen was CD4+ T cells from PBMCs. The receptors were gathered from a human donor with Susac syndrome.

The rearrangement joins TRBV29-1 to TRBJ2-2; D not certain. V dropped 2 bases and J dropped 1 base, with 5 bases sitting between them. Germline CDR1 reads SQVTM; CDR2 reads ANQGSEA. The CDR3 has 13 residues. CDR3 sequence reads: CSVEWGNTGELFF. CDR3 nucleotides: TGCAGCGTTGAATGGGGGAACACCGGGGAGCTGTTTTTT.

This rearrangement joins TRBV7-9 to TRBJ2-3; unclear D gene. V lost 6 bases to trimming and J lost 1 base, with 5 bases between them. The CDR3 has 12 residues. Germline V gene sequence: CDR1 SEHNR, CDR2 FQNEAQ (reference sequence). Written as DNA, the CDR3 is TGTGCCAGCAGAAGCGGCACAGATACGCAGTATTTT. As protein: CASRSGTDTQYF.

CDR3 DNA sequence: TGTGCCAGCAGTCAGGGGTACAATCAGCCCCAGCATTTT. This encodes CASSQGYNQPQHF. The chain joins TRBV27 to TRBJ1-5; D is possibly TRBD1 (6 bases). Germline V gives CDR1 MNHEY, CDR2 SMNVEV (reference sequence). Trimming removed 5 bases at V and 3 bases at J, with 8 bases between. The CDR3 totals 13 residues.

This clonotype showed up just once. The CDR3 protein is CASSLGRGNEKLFF. In nucleotides, the CDR3 is TGCGCCAGCAGCTTGGGACGGGGGAATGAAAAACTGTTTTTT. The chain employs TRBV5-1 and TRBJ1-4, with D possibly TRBD1 on 5 matching bases. CDR3 length: 14 amino acids. The V gene lost 0 bases and the J gene lost 5 bases, with 8 bases spanning the gap. CDR1 and CDR2 from the germline V gene are SGHRS and YFSETQ.

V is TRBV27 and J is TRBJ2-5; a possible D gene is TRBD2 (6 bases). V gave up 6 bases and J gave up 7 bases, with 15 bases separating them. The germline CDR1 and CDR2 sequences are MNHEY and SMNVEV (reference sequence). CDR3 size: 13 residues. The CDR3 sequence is CASRPARRGTQYF. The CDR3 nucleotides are TGTGCCAGCAGACCCGCTCGGCGGGGGACCCAGTACTTC.

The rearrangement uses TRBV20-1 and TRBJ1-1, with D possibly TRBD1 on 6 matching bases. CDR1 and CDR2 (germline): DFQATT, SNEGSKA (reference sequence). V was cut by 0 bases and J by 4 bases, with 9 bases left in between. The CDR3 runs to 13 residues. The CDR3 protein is CSARDLGGTEAFF. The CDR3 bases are TGCAGTGCTAGAGATCTAGGGGGCACTGAAGCTTTCTTT.

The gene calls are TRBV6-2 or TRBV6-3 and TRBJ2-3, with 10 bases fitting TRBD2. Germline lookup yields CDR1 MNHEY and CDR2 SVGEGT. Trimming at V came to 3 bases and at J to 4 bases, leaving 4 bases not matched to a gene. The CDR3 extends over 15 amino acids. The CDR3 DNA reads TGTGCCAGCAGTTATTCTAGCGGGAGCCCAGATACGCAGTATTTT. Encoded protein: CASSYSSGSPDTQYF.

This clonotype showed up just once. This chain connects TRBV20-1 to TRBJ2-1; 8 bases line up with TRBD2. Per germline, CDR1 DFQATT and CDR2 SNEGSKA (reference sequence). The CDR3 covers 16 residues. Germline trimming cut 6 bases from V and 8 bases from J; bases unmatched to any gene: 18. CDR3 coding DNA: TGCAGTGCAAAGAGGGGGACGGGGGGGGTGTTGGATGAGCAGTTCTTC. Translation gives CSAKRGTGGVLDEQFF.

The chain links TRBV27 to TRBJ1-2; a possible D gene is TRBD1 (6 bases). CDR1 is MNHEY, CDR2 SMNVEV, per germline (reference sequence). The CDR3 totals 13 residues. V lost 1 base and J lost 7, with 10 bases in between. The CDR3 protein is CASSLLGGSGYTF. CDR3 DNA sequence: TGTGCCAGCAGTTTATTAGGGGGGTCTGGCTACACCTTC.

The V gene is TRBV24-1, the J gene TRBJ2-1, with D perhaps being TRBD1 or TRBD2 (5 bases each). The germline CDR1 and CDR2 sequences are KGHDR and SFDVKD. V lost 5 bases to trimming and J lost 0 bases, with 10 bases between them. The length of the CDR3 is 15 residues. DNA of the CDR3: TGTGCCACCAGTGTTGGGGACCCCTCCTACAATGAGCAGTTCTTC. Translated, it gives CATSVGDPSYNEQFF.

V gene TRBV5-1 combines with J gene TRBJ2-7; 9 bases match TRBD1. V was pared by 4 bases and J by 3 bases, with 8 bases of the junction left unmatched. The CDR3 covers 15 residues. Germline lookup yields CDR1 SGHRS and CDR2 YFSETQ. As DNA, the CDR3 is TGCGCCAGCAGCCTCGGGACAGGGCTGGGCTACGAGCAGTACTTC. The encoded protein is CASSLGTGLGYEQYF.

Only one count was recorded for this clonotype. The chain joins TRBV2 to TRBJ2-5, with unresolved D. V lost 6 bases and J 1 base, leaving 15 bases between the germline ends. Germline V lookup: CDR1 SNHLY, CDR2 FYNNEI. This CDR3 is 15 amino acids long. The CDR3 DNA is TGTGCCAGCAGGGCGCCTTGGGCAGCCCAAGAGACCCAGTACTTC. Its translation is CASRAPWAAQETQYF.

The CDR3 nucleotides read TGTGCCAGCGGGGTTTACAATGAGCAGTTCTTC. Its translation is CASGVYNEQFF. This chain joins TRBV6-2 or TRBV6-3 and TRBJ2-1; D ambiguous. CDR3 length equals 11 residues. Trimming removed 8 bases at V and 4 bases at J, with 6 bases between. CDR1 and CDR2 (germline): MNHEY, SVGEGT.

The CDR3 nucleotides read TGTGCCAGTAGTATGGCCAGCGTCTCCTACAATGAGCAGTTCTTC. It codes for CASSMASVSYNEQFF. The rearrangement uses TRBV19 and TRBJ2-1; D call uncertain. Germline CDR1 is LNHDA and CDR2 is SQIVND (reference sequence). The CDR3 covers 15 residues. Trimming removed 3 bases from V and 0 bases from J, with 9 bases in between. Complete variable domain (other parts from reference TRBV19 and TRBJ2-1): DGGITQSPKYLFRKEGQNVTLSCEQNLNHDAMYWYRQDPGQGLRLIYYSQIVNDFQKGDIAEGYSVSREKKESFPLTVTSAQKNPTAFYLCASSMASVSYNEQFFGPGTRLTVL.

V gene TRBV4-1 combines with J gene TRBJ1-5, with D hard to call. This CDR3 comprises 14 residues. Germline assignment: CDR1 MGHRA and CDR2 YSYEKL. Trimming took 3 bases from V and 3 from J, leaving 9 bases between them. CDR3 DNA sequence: TGCGCCAGCAGCCAGGAGGTCAACAATCAGCCCCAGCATTTT. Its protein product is CASSQEVNNQPQHF.

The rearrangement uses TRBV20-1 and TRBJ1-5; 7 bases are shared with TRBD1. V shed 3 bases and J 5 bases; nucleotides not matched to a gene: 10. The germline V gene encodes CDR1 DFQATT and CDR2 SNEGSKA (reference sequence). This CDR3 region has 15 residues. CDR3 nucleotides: TGCAGTGCTAGTGGAACCCGGGACAGAGATCAGCCCCAGCATTTT. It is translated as CSASGTRDRDQPQHF.

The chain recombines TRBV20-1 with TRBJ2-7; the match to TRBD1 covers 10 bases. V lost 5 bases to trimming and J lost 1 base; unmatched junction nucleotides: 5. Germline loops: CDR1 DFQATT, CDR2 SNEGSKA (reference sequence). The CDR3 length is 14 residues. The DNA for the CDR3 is TGCAGTGCTGCGCGACAGGGGGCGTCCTACGAGCAGTACTTC. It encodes CSAARQGASYEQYF.

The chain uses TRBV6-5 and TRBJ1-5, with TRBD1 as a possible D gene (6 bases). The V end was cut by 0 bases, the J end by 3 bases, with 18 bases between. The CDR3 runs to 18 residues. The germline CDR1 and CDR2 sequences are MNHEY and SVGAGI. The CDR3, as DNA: TGTGCCAGCAGTTACTCAAAGAGAAGGACAGTGATCAATCAGCCCCAGCATTTT. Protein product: CASSYSKRRTVINQPQHF.

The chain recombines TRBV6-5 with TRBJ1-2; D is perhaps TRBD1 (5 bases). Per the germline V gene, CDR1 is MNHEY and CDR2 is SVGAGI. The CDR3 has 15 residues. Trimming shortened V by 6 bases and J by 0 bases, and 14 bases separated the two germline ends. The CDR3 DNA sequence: TGTGCCAGCAGGACGATATACAGGACTAACTATGGCTACACCTTC. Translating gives CASRTIYRTNYGYTF.

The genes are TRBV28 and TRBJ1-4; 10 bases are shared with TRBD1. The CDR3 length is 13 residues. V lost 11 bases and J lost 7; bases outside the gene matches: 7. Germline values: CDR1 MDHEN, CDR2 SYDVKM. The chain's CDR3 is CAVPGTGVEKLFF. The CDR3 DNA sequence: TGTGCCGTCCCCGGGACAGGGGTTGAAAAACTGTTTTTT.

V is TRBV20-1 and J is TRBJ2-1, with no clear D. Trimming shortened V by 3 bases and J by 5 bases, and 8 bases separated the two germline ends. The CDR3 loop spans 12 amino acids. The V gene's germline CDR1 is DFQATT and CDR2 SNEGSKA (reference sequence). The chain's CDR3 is CSARTLNNEQFF. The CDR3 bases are TGCAGTGCTAGGACTCTCAACAATGAGCAGTTCTTC.

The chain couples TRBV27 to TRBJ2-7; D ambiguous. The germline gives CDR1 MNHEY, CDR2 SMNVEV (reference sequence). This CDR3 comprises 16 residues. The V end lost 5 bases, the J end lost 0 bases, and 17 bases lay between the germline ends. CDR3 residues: CASSPLLGLSSYEQYF. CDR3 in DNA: TGTGCCAGCAGTCCGCTACTCGGGCTTAGCTCCTACGAGCAGTACTTC.

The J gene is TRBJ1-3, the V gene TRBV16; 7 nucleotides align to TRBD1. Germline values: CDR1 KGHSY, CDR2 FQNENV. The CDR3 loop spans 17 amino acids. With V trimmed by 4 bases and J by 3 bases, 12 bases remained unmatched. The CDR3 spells CASSRSEGASFGNTIYF. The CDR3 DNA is TGTGCCAGCAGCCGGAGTGAGGGGGCTTCCTTTGGAAACACCATATATTTT.